This TCR beta chain was documented in a study of blood T cell repertoires in COVID-19. Study at large: Whether acute or convalescent, the COVID-19 samples came from the United States, Italy and Spain. The analysed material was cDNA or gDNA that came from T cells, B-cell-depleted T cells, or PBMCs.

Authors' data handling: The authors estimated nucleated cell counts from reference gene primer amplification. Using immunoSEQ multiplex PCR, the repertoire was profiled, and TCRdb retains in-frame clones only, with some absent. From that table come the V and J calls and clone size; the DNA was used to work out D and trimming. Of about 88,000 clones detected, 85% to 95% appear once; the ten largest clones hold roughly 1.7%. V lost 0 bases, J lost 2 bases, and 11 bases lay in between. Looked up from germline, CDR1 is LNHNV and CDR2 is YYDKDF (reference sequence). The CDR3 covers 15 residues. The receptor's source is a man in his sixties with acute or convalescent COVID-19. Sequencing input: peripheral blood. V gene TRBV15 combines with J gene TRBJ2-7; D possibly corresponds to TRBD1 (5 bases). CDR3 sequence reads: CATSRDQQATYEQYF. The CDR3 nucleotides are TGTGCCACCAGCAGAGATCAACAGGCGACCTACGAGCAGTACTTC.